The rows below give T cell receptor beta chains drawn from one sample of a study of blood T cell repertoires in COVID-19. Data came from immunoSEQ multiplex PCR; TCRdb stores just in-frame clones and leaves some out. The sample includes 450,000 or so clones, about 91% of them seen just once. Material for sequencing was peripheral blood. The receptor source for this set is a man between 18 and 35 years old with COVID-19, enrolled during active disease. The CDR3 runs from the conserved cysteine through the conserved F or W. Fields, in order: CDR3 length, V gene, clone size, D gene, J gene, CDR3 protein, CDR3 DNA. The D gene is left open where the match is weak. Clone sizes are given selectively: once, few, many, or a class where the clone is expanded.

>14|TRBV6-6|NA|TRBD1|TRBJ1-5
CASSQGQVGQPQHF
TGTGCCAGCAGTCAGGGACAGGTCGGTCAGCCCCAGCATTTT
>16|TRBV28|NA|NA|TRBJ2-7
CASSSGGRGTTYEQYF
TGTGCCAGCAGTTCTGGGGGCAGGGGAACCACCTACGAGCAGTACTTC
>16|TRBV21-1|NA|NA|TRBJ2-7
CASSTETSGGRMEQYF
TGTGCCAGCAGCACCGAAACTAGCGGGGGTCGTATGGAGCAGTACTTC
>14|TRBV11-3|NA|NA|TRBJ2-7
CASSLEGLGVEQYF
TGTGCCAGCAGCCTGGAGGGCTTGGGAGTCGAGCAGTACTTC
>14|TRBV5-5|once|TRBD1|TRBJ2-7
CASSFGTGDYEQYF
TGTGCCAGCAGCTTCGGGACAGGAGATTACGAGCAGTACTTC
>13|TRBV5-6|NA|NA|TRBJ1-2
CASSRRDGPGYTF
TGTGCCAGCAGCAGGAGGGACGGTCCTGGCTACACCTTC
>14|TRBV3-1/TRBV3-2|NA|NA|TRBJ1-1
CASSLQALNTEAFF
TGTGCCAGCAGCCTACAGGCCCTTAACACTGAAGCTTTCTTT
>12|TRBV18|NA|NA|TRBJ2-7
CASSPDRSEQYF
TGTGCCAGCTCACCCGACAGATCCGAGCAGTACTTC
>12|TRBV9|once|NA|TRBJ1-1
CASSPLRTEAFF
TGTGCCAGCAGCCCCCTCAGGACTGAAGCTTTCTTT
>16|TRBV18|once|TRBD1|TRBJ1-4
CASSRPGDRGKEKLFF
TGTGCCAGCTCACGACCCGGGGACAGGGGGAAGGAAAAACTGTTTTTT
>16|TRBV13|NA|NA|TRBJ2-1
CASSRPEMSSYNEQFF
TGTGCCAGCAGCCGACCGGAGATGAGCTCCTACAATGAGCAGTTCTTC
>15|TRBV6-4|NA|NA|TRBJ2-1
CASSDPRSGNNEQFF
TGTGCCAGCAGTGACCCTAGGTCGGGGAACAATGAGCAGTTCTTC
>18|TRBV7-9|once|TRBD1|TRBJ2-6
CASSLPRDRRSGANVLTF
TGTGCCAGCAGCTTACCCCGGGACAGACGCTCTGGGGCCAACGTCCTGACTTTC
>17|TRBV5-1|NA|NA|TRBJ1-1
CASSLGTTPQVNTEAFF
TGCGCCAGCAGCTTAGGGACAACCCCCCAGGTGAACACTGAAGCTTTCTTT
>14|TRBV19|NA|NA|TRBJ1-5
CASSNSGGNQPQHF
TGTGCCAGTAGTAACTCCGGGGGCAATCAGCCCCAGCATTTT
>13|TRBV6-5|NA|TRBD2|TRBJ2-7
CAGSVAGYYEQYF
TGTGCCGGGTCGGTAGCGGGATACTACGAGCAGTACTTC
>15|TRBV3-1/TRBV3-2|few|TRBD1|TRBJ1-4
CASSPGRTGGEKLFF
TGTGCCAGCAGCCCGGGGAGGACAGGGGGTGAAAAACTGTTTTTT
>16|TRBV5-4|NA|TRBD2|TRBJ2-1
CASSLLGTSDYNEQFF
TGTGCCAGCAGCTTGTTGGGGACTAGCGACTACAATGAGCAGTTCTTC
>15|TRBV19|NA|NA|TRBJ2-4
CASSIVGLAKNIQYF
TGTGCCAGTAGTATAGTGGGACTAGCCAAAAACATTCAGTACTTC
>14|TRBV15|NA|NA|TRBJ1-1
CATSRGGSKTEAFF
TGTGCCACGAGCCGGGGGGGCTCAAAGACTGAAGCTTTCTTT
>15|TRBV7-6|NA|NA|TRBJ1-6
CASSLEAASNSPLHF
TGTGCCAGCAGCTTAGAGGCAGCGTCTAATTCACCCCTCCACTTT
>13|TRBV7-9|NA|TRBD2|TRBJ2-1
CASSPSGRDEQFF
TGTGCCAGCAGCCCGAGCGGGAGGGATGAGCAGTTCTTC
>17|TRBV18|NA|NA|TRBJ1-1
CASSPRSPAGAVTEAFF
TGTGCCAGCTCACCCCGATCACCCGCAGGGGCAGTGACTGAAGCTTTCTTT
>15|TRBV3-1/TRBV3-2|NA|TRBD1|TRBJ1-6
CASSQVRQGVSPLHF
TGTGCCAGCAGCCAAGTCCGGCAGGGGGTTTCACCCCTCCACTTT
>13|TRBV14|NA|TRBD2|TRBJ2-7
CASSPTAGVKQYF
TGTGCCAGCAGCCCCACTGCGGGAGTGAAGCAGTACTTC
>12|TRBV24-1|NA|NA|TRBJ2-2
CATREPTGELFF
TGTGCCACCAGGGAGCCCACCGGGGAGCTGTTTTTT
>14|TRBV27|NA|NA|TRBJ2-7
CASSKGDTSYEQYF
TGTGCCAGCAGTAAGGGAGACACCTCCTACGAGCAGTACTTC
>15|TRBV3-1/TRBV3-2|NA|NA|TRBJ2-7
CASSQGPGVGYEQYF
TGTGCCAGCAGCCAGGGACCGGGGGTGGGATACGAGCAGTACTTC
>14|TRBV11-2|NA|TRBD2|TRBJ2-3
CASSPTSGTDTQYF
TGTGCCAGCAGCCCAACTAGCGGCACAGATACGCAGTATTTT
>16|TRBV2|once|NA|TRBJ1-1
CASRAFRDMGITEAFF
TGTGCCAGCAGAGCCTTTCGGGACATGGGGATCACTGAAGCTTTCTTT
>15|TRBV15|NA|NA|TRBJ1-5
CATSTGLGQNQPQHF
TGTGCCACCAGTACAGGGCTGGGGCAGAATCAGCCCCAGCATTTT
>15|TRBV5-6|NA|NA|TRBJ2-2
CASSPIMGPSGELFF
TGTGCCAGCAGCCCCATTATGGGGCCATCCGGGGAGCTGTTTTTT
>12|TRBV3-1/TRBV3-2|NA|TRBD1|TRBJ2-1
CASSGQGPEQFF
TGTGCCAGCAGCGGACAGGGGCCTGAGCAGTTCTTC
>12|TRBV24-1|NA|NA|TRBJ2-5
CATSDQKETQYF
TGTGCCACCAGTGACCAAAAAGAGACCCAGTACTTC
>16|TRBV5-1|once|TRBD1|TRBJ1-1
CASSLAPRQGEAEAFF
TGCGCCAGCAGCTTGGCCCCAAGACAGGGAGAGGCTGAAGCTTTCTTT
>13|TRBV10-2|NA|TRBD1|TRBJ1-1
CAIQGALMTEAFF
TGCGCCATACAGGGGGCCCTAATGACTGAAGCTTTCTTT
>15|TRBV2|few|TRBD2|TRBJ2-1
CATKKEPSGNNEQFF
TGTGCCACCAAAAAGGAGCCTAGCGGAAACAATGAGCAGTTCTTC
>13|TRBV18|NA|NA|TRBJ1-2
CASSPGQNYGYTF
TGTGCCAGCTCACCAGGACAAAACTATGGCTACACCTTC
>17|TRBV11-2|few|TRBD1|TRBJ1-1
CASSLVEGARGYTEAFF
TGTGCCAGCAGCTTAGTGGAGGGGGCGAGAGGCTACACTGAAGCTTTCTTT
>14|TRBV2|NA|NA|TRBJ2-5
CASSFRRLQETQYF
TGTGCCAGCAGTTTCCGGAGACTCCAAGAGACCCAGTACTTC
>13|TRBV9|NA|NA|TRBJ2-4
CASSVGQENIQYF
TGTGCCAGCAGCGTAGGGCAGGAAAACATTCAGTACTTC
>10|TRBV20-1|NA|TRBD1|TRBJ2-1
CSAGGTGEFF
TGCAGTGCCGGCGGGACAGGGGAGTTCTTC
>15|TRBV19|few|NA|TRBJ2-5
CASRGAGAGQETQYF
TGTGCCAGTAGGGGGGCGGGAGCGGGGCAAGAGACCCAGTACTTC
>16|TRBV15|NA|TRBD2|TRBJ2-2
CATSRQRAGGHGELFF
TGTGCCACCAGCAGACAAAGGGCGGGAGGTCACGGGGAGCTGTTTTTT
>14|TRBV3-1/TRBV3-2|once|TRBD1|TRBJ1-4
CASSQGTGIEKLFF
TGTGCCAGCAGCCAAGGGACAGGGATTGAAAAACTGTTTTTT
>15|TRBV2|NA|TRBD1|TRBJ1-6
CASRYGQGDNSPLHF
TGTGCCAGCAGATATGGACAGGGCGATAATTCACCCCTCCACTTT
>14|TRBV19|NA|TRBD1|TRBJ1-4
CASTRTGPNEKLFF
TGTGCCAGTACCCGGACAGGTCCTAATGAAAAACTGTTTTTT
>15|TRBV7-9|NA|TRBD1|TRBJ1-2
CASSLTGQKADGYTF
TGTGCCAGCAGCCTAACGGGACAGAAAGCGGATGGCTACACCTTC
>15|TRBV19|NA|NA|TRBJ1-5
CASSPFGGAGQPQHF
TGTGCCAGTAGTCCATTCGGGGGGGCGGGGCAGCCCCAGCATTTT
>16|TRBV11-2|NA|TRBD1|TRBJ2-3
CASSLGQGSFTDTQYF
TGTGCCAGCAGCTTAGGACAGGGGTCTTTCACAGATACGCAGTATTTT